This entry describes one T cell receptor (beta chain). What it binds is unknown. The data originate from a study of a mutant IDH1 vaccine in newly diagnosed glioma. Whole-study context: Treated patients had a mean age of roughly 39 years and an approximately 60% male, about 40% female split. Most patients had radiochemotherapy with temozolomide before enrollment; others had one alone.

V was clipped by 6 bases and J by 7 bases; unmatched bases: 6. Germline lookup yields CDR1 MNHEY and CDR2 SVGAGI. The CDR3 sequence is 13 residues long. Time point denoted: week 5, during vaccination. Doses consisted of 300 ug of mutant IDH1 20-mer peptide each, paired with topical imiquimod. Using immunoSEQ multiplex PCR, the repertoire was profiled, and TCRdb retains in-frame clones only, with some absent. The sample contains tens of thousands of clones, roughly nine tenths of which appear only once. The gene calls are TRBV6-5 and TRBJ2-4, with TRBD1 matching over 7 bases. This material consisted of PBMCs, taken from a glioma patient whose treatment included an IDH1 peptide vaccine. The sequence came from a woman aged 45-65 years with glioma. The CDR3 region has the DNA TGTGCCAGCAGCCGACCGGGACAGAACATTCAGTACTTC. Encoded protein: CASSRPGQNIQYF.